This passage covers 29 T cell receptor beta chains from one sample sequenced in a study of graft-versus-host responses after intestinal transplantation. These TCRs' antigens remain unknown. TCRdb's table, derived via immunoSEQ multiplex PCR, lists solely in-frame clones and lacks some. This sample yields 40,000 or so clones, of which about 93% are seen a single time; roughly a fifth belongs to the top ten. Source: unstimulated CD8+ T cells sorted from spleen or lymph node cells, taken before transplant. The receptors come from a human donor who was the organ donor for an intestinal transplant.

This chain uses TRBV11-2 with TRBJ2-1; D is uncertain. The CDR3 is 12 amino acids. Germline loops: CDR1 SGHAT, CDR2 FQNNGV. V lost 1 base and J lost 4, with 2 bases in between. The chain's CDR3 is CASSLVYNEQFF. DNA for the CDR3: TGTGCCAGCAGCTTAGTGTACAATGAGCAGTTCTTC.

The genes are TRBV15 and TRBJ1-4; no clear D gene. The CDR3 contains 12 residues. V was cut by 10 bases and J by 8 bases, with 14 bases left in between. Germline V gives CDR1 LNHNV, CDR2 YYDKDF (reference sequence). Here the CDR3 reads CAILFRREKLFF. In nucleotides, the CDR3 is TGTGCCATCCTTTTCCGTCGGGAAAAACTGTTTTTT.

The CDR3 DNA sequence: TGTGCCATCAGCCGACAGGAAAAAGACTATGGCTACACCTTC. Protein: CAISRQEKDYGYTF. The rearrangement links TRBV10-3 to TRBJ1-2; tentatively, D is TRBD1 (6 bases). V was pared by 6 bases and J by 3 bases, with 14 bases between. Germline CDR1 reads ENHRY; CDR2 reads SYGVKD. The CDR3 sequence is 14 residues long.

This rearrangement joins TRBV29-1 to TRBJ1-2; TRBD1 aligns across 8 bases. This CDR3 has 15 residues. CDR1 is SQVTM, CDR2 ANQGSEA, per germline. J was trimmed by 4 bases and V by 2 bases; bases with no gene match: 9. CDR3 protein: CSVEIIQGASYGYTF. The CDR3 coding sequence is TGCAGCGTTGAAATAATCCAGGGGGCGAGCTATGGCTACACCTTC.

This sequence joins TRBV28 and TRBJ1-3; 7 bases are a match to TRBD1. The V gene end was trimmed by 5 bases and the J gene end by 5 bases; junction bases not matched to a gene: 9. Germline V gene lookup returns CDR1 MDHEN and CDR2 SYDVKM. The CDR3 has 15 amino acids. The DNA of the CDR3 is TGTGCCAGCAGTCGGGACAGACCCTGGAGAAACACCATATATTTT. It is translated as CASSRDRPWRNTIYF.

The chain employs TRBV7-2 and TRBJ1-4; 7 bases are shared with TRBD1. Trimming at V came to 0 bases and at J to 8 bases, leaving 0 bases not matched to a gene. This CDR3 is 13 amino acids long. Germline CDR1 and CDR2: SGHTA and FQGNSA. This CDR3 reads CASSLATGEKLFF. CDR3 DNA sequence: TGTGCCAGCAGCTTAGCGACAGGGGAAAAACTGTTTTTT.

Comment on this clone: A junction boundary mismatches the germline segment, possibly from a read error. This chain uses TRBV4-1 with TRBJ2-7, with TRBD2 matching over 13 bases. The CDR3 covers 16 residues. Germline CDR1 MGHRA, CDR2 YSYEKL. This CDR3 reads CASSPGTSGKIYEQYF. As DNA, the CDR3 is TGTGCCAGCAGCCCCGGGACTAGCGGGAAAATCTACGAGCAGTACTTC.

The J gene is TRBJ1-4, the V gene TRBV28; D is unresolved. The CDR3 length is 17 residues. The germline V and J ends were trimmed by 3 bases and 0 bases, with 14 bases remaining between them. Germline V CDR1 and CDR2: MDHEN, SYDVKM. The CDR3 is CASSFPALPATNEKLFF. CDR3 in DNA: TGTGCCAGCAGTTTCCCCGCCTTGCCTGCAACTAATGAAAAACTGTTTTTT.

The chain couples TRBV15 to TRBJ2-7; 7 bases map to TRBD1. The CDR3 contains 15 residues. Germline V gene sequence: CDR1 LNHNV, CDR2 YYDKDF (reference sequence). V lost 4 bases to trimming and J lost 1 base; unmatched junction nucleotides: 7. CDR3 in DNA: TGTGCCACCAGCACCTCTAGACAGGGTTCCTACGAGCAGTACTTC. Protein: CATSTSRQGSYEQYF.

This chain connects TRBV4-1 to TRBJ1-1, with a possible D match to TRBD1 (5 bases). CDR3 length equals 16 residues. V lost 2 bases, J lost 4 bases, and 17 bases lay in between. Germline loops: CDR1 MGHRA, CDR2 YSYEKL. The chain's CDR3 is CASSQPRIGGSTEAFF. The CDR3 coding sequence is TGCGCCAGCAGCCAACCGCGTATCGGGGGGAGCACTGAAGCTTTCTTT.

This chain uses TRBV7-9 with TRBJ2-7; D is ambiguous. In germline, CDR1 is SEHNR, CDR2 FQNEAQ (reference sequence). V shed 5 bases and J shed 5 bases, with 10 bases lying between them. The CDR3 length is 12 residues. DNA of the CDR3: TGTGCCAGCAGCCCCCGACTGGACGAGCAGTACTTC. Its protein is CASSPRLDEQYF.

The chain couples TRBV5-6 to TRBJ2-5; 10 nucleotides line up with TRBD2. Germline loops: CDR1 SGHDT, CDR2 YYEEEE. V shed 4 bases, J shed 7 bases, and the junction held 22 bases outside the gene matches. The CDR3 loop spans 19 amino acids. The CDR3 DNA sequence: TGTGCCAGCAGCGGAGGGGAAGAAGAAAGCGGGAGGGCCTGGGGGACCCAGTACTTC. Translating it yields CASSGGEEESGRAWGTQYF.

The chain carries TRBV28 and TRBJ2-1; 7 bases fit TRBD2. This CDR3 comprises 13 residues. Looked up from germline, CDR1 is MDHEN and CDR2 is SYDVKM. With 2 bases clipped from V and 7 bases from J, the junction kept 2 bases outside the gene matches. The CDR3 coding sequence is TGTGCCAGCAGTTTACCGGGGGGAAATGAGCAGTTCTTC. It encodes CASSLPGGNEQFF. The whole variable domain, filled in from reference TRBV28 and TRBJ2-1, reads DVKVTQSSRYLVKRTGEKVFLECVQDMDHENMFWYRQDPGLGLRLIYFSYDVKMKEKGDIPEGYSVSREKKERFSLILESASTNQTSMYLCASSLPGGNEQFFGPGTRLTVL.

The rearrangement joins TRBV9 to TRBJ2-6; D is undetermined. Trimming removed 0 bases at V and 1 base at J, with 5 bases between. CDR1 is SGDLS, CDR2 YYNGEE, per germline. This CDR3 spans 15 amino acids. The CDR3 sequence: CASSVDGSGANVLTF. The CDR3 DNA sequence: TGTGCCAGCAGCGTAGACGGTTCTGGGGCCAACGTCCTGACTTTC.

This chain connects TRBV28 to TRBJ1-4; perhaps TRBD1 as D (5 bases). There are 16 residues in the CDR3. V lost 6 bases to trimming and J lost 0 bases, with 14 bases between them. The germline CDR1 and CDR2 sequences are MDHEN and SYDVKM. CDR3 sequence reads: CASSGYRSATNEKLFF. CDR3 DNA: TGTGCCAGCAGCGGATACAGGAGTGCAACTAATGAAAAACTGTTTTTT.

V is TRBV7-8 and J is TRBJ2-3; D remains ambiguous. V was pared by 3 bases and J by 0 bases, with 10 bases between. The CDR3 extends over 15 amino acids. Per the germline V gene, CDR1 is SGHVS and CDR2 is FQNEAQ. The CDR3 here is CASSFPKVSTDTQYF. In DNA, the CDR3 is TGTGCCAGCAGCTTCCCAAAGGTTAGCACAGATACGCAGTATTTT.

The rearrangement links TRBV4-3 to TRBJ2-1; 8 nucleotides line up with TRBD1. The CDR3 is made up of 16 amino acids. Per the germline V gene, CDR1 is LGHNA and CDR2 is YSLEER. The V segment lost 0 bases and the J segment 3 bases; nucleotides outside the gene matches: 4. The CDR3 DNA reads TGCGCCAGCAGCCAAGATTCCACAGGGGGCTACAATGAGCAGTTCTTC. Its translation is CASSQDSTGGYNEQFF.

The chain combines TRBV7-9 with TRBJ2-5, with 8 bases matching TRBD2. Matching the DNA end better, TRBJ2-7 makes the J call doubtful. The CDR3 runs 13 residues. The germline gives CDR1 SEHNR, CDR2 FQNEAQ (reference sequence). CDR3 protein: CASRSGTSYEQYF. The CDR3 bases are TGTGCCAGCAGATCCGGGACTAGCTACGAGCAGTACTTC.

The V gene is TRBV6-1, the J gene TRBJ2-1, with 7 positions matching TRBD1. The CDR3 totals 16 residues. Germline CDR1 reads MNHNS; CDR2 reads SASEGT. V gave up 2 bases and J gave up 8 bases; unmatched junction bases: 12. The CDR3 reads CASSEFPRQGLDEQFF. The CDR3 coding sequence is TGTGCCAGCAGTGAATTTCCGAGACAGGGTTTAGATGAGCAGTTCTTC.

The chain recombines TRBV10-3 with TRBJ2-1, with 9 bases aligning to TRBD1. V lost 4 bases, J lost 8 bases, and 9 bases stayed unmatched. Germline CDR1 and CDR2: ENHRY and SYGVKD. This CDR3 region has 15 residues. This chain's CDR3 is CAISVDDRGVYEQFF. The DNA of the CDR3 is TGTGCCATCAGTGTTGATGACAGGGGGGTCTATGAGCAGTTCTTC.

This sequence joins TRBV30 and TRBJ2-7, with D unclear. The length of the CDR3 is 10 residues. V was pared by 1 base and J by 6 bases, with 4 bases between. From germline, CDR1 is GTSNPN and CDR2 SVGIG (reference sequence). CDR3 protein: CAWSGGEQYF. CDR3 in DNA: TGTGCCTGGAGTGGGGGCGAGCAGTACTTC. Based on the CDR3 plus reference TRBV30 and TRBJ2-7, the full variable domain is SQTIHQWPATLVQPVGSPLSLECTVEGTSNPNLYWYRQAAGRGLQLLFYSVGIGQISSEVPQNLSASRPQDRQFILSSKKLLLSDSGFYLCAWSGGEQYFGPGTRLTVT.

The chain employs TRBV9 and TRBJ2-1; TRBD2 matches at 13 bases. The germline V gene has CDR1 SGDLS and CDR2 YYNGEE. Trimming at V came to 4 bases and at J to 7 bases, leaving 8 bases not matched to a gene. The CDR3 extends over 16 amino acids. CDR3 protein: CASSPPGTSGTNEQFF. The DNA of the CDR3 is TGTGCCAGCAGCCCCCCGGGGACTAGCGGGACGAATGAGCAGTTCTTC.

The rearrangement joins TRBV7-6 to TRBJ2-1, with D possibly being TRBD1 (6 bases). V dropped 1 base and J dropped 6 bases, with 7 bases sitting between them. Germline V gene lookup returns CDR1 SGHVS and CDR2 FNYEAQ. CDR3 length equals 13 residues. The DNA for the CDR3 is TGTGCCAGCAGCTTAGTAGGGGGCAATGAGCAGTTCTTC. As protein: CASSLVGGNEQFF.

The chain joins TRBV30 to TRBJ1-1; unclear D gene. CDR1 and CDR2 from the germline V gene are GTSNPN and SVGIG (reference sequence). CDR3 size: 14 residues. V gave up 0 bases and J gave up 10 bases, with 18 bases separating them. CDR3 sequence reads: CAWSVMTGVAGAFF. The DNA for the CDR3 is TGTGCCTGGAGTGTAATGACTGGAGTCGCGGGAGCTTTCTTT.

This chain uses TRBV6-5 with TRBJ1-1, with D perhaps matching TRBD1 (6 bases). Trimming took 2 bases from V and 1 from J, leaving 14 bases between them. Germline V gene data show CDR1 as MNHEY and CDR2 as SVGAGI. CDR3 length equals 16 residues. Written as DNA, the CDR3 is TGTGCCAGCAGTTACCCCATGGGGGGCCCGAACACTGAAGCTTTCTTT. This translates into CASSYPMGGPNTEAFF.

The genes are TRBV21-1 and TRBJ1-3. TRBV21-1 is classified as a pseudogene. The CDR3 loop spans 16 amino acids. This CDR3 is CASSKSSDQFGNTIYF. The CDR3 DNA reads as TGTGCCAGCAGCAAATCGTCCGACCAATTTGGAAACACCATATATTTT.

Concerning this clone: Other DNA sequences in the same sample also yield this CDR3. CDR3 sequence: CASSQGVAGVNTGELFF. The CDR3 DNA sequence: TGCGCCAGCAGCCAGGGGGTTGCGGGAGTAAACACCGGGGAGCTGTTTTTT. The genes are TRBV4-3 and TRBJ2-2; TRBD2 matches 7 bases. CDR1 and CDR2 (germline): LGHNA, YSLEER. V gave up 3 bases and J gave up 2 bases; unmatched junction bases: 9. The CDR3 is 17 residues long.

The sample holds one count of this clone. The chain couples TRBV11-2 to TRBJ1-2, with TRBD1 matching over 9 bases. Germline V gene lookup returns CDR1 SGHAT and CDR2 FQNNGV. The CDR3 sequence is 16 residues long. V was pared by 5 bases and J by 0 bases, with 7 bases of the junction left unmatched. CDR3 sequence reads: CASSNKGTGPNYGYTF. As DNA, the CDR3 is TGTGCCAGCAGCAATAAGGGGACAGGGCCTAACTATGGCTACACCTTC.

The chain couples TRBV5-6 to TRBJ2-1; maybe TRBD1 (6 bases). This CDR3 has 13 residues. CDR1 is SGHDT, CDR2 YYEEEE, per germline. Trimming stripped 0 bases from V and 8 bases from J, with 9 bases between. The CDR3 nucleotides are TGTGCCAGCAGCTTGGGCAGGGGATATGAGCAGTTCTTC. Its translation is CASSLGRGYEQFF. Filled out from reference TRBV5-6 and TRBJ2-1, the complete variable domain reads DAGVTQSPTHLIKTRGQQVTLRCSPKSGHDTVSWYQQALGQGPQFIFQYYEEEERQRGNFPDRFSGHQFPNYSSELNVNALLLGDSALYLCASSLGRGYEQFFGPGTRLTVL.